One and the same sample provided the 8 T cell receptor beta chains below, sequenced in a study of T-cell reconstitution after alpha-beta-depleted transplantation in children. A library of TCRbeta sequences, prepared with unique molecular identifiers, was generated. MiXCR, run by TCRdb on the PCR reads, gives a single entry per CDR3 protein. The sample has under 750,000 distinct CDR3 sequences; roughly 24% are singletons. Sequencing was performed on PBMCs, mostly from graft donor cells, taken 360 days after TCRalphabeta/CD19-depleted stem cell transplant. These receptors were obtained from a boy younger than two who had a stem cell transplant for acute myeloid leukemia, so the T cells may come from the graft donor.

This sequence joins TRBV19 and TRBJ2-1; D possibly corresponds to TRBD2 (6 bases). This CDR3 is 13 amino acids long. Germline V gene data show CDR1 as LNHDA and CDR2 as SQIVND (reference sequence). V lost 5 bases and J 12 bases, leaving 17 bases between the germline ends. CDR3: CASSHPGRGRQFF. The DNA of the CDR3 is TGTGCCAGTAGTCATCCCGGACGGGGGAGGCAGTTCTTC.

The CDR3, as DNA: TGTGCCAGCAGTGACAACAGCAATTCACCCCTCCACTTT. Translated, it gives CASSDNSNSPLHF. The chain recombines TRBV6-1 with TRBJ1-6; D gene ambiguous. V gave up 3 bases and J gave up 7 bases, with 7 bases separating them. The CDR3 runs to 13 residues. Germline values: CDR1 MNHNS, CDR2 SASEGT.

This chain uses TRBV5-6 with TRBJ2-1, with 10 bases identical to TRBD2. Germline V gene sequence: CDR1 SGHDT, CDR2 YYEEEE. CDR3 length equals 16 residues. Unmatched junction bases numbered 9, after V lost 2 bases and J lost 7 bases. The CDR3 coding sequence is TGTGCCAGCAGCTTCCTGCCTAGCGGGGGTCCGAATGAGCAGTTCTTC. Its translation is CASSFLPSGGPNEQFF.

This clonotype was observed at least ten times. CDR3 in amino acids: CASNRGYSNQPQHF. DNA of the CDR3: TGTGCCAGTAATCGGGGCTATAGCAATCAGCCCCAGCATTTT. The chain uses TRBV19 and TRBJ1-5; a possible D gene is TRBD1 (5 bases). V lost 7 bases to trimming and J lost 0 bases, with 10 bases between them. Germline CDR1 and CDR2: LNHDA and SQIVND (reference sequence). The CDR3 consists of 14 residues.

This clonotype was seen many times. The V and J genes are TRBV7-6 and TRBJ2-1, with TRBD2 matching 11 bases. J was trimmed by 4 bases and V by 1 base; bases with no gene match: 6. The length of the CDR3 is 17 residues. Germline V gene lookup returns CDR1 SGHVS and CDR2 FNYEAQ. CDR3 nucleotides: TGTGCCAGCAGCTTAGAGTCTAGCGGGGGGATTTACAATGAGCAGTTCTTC. Translating gives CASSLESSGGIYNEQFF.

This clonotype came up a few times. The V gene is TRBV20-1, the J gene TRBJ1-1; D is undetermined. There are 13 residues in the CDR3. CDR1 is DFQATT and CDR2 is SNEGSKA in the germline V gene (reference sequence). The germline V and J ends were trimmed by 0 bases and 1 base, with 6 bases remaining between them. The CDR3 DNA is TGCAGTGCTAGAGACGCCAAGAACACTGAAGCTTTCTTT. It specifies CSARDAKNTEAFF.

This clonotype was detected many times. The V call is TRBV12-3 or TRBV12-4, the J call TRBJ2-3, with 11 bases matching TRBD2. The CDR3 runs 15 residues. The junction had 6 bases not matched to a gene; V was cut back by 7 bases and J by 3 bases. The CDR3 region has the DNA TGTGCCAGCATGGGCGCTAGCGGGGGGACAGATACGCAGTATTTT. This sequence encodes CASMGASGGTDTQYF.

This clonotype was found a few times. This chain connects TRBV5-1 to TRBJ1-5; TRBD1 agrees at 9 bases. Germline V gene data show CDR1 as SGHRS and CDR2 as YFSETQ. Unmatched junction bases numbered 5, after V lost 4 bases and J lost 6 bases. This CDR3 has 14 amino acids. CDR3 residues: CASSGTGKLQPQHF. DNA of the CDR3: TGCGCCAGCAGCGGGACAGGGAAGCTTCAGCCCCAGCATTTT.